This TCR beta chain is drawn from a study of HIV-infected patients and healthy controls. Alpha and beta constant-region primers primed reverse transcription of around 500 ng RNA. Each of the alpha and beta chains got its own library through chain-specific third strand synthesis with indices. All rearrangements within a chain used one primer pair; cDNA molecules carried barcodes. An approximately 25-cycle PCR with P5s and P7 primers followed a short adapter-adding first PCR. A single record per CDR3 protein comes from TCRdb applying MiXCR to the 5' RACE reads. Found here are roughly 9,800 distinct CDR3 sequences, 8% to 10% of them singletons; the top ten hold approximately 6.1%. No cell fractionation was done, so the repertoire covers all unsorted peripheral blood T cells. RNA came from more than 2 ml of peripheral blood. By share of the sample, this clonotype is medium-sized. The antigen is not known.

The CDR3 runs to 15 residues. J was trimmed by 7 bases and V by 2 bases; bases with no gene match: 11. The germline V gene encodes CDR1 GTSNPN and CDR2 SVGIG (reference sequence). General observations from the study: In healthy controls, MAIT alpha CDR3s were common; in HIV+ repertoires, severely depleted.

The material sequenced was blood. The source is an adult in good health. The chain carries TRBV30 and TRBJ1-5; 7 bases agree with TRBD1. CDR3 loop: CAWSPSTGPGQPQHF. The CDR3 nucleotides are TGTGCCTGGAGTCCGTCGACAGGGCCGGGACAGCCCCAGCATTTT.